These T cell receptor beta chains were read from a single sample in a study of T cells after yellow fever vaccination. MiXCR, run by TCRdb on the 5' RACE reads, gives a single entry per CDR3 protein. The table lists 620,000 or so distinct CDR3 sequences, roughly a sixth of them singletons. The sequencing used PBMCs, collected around 5 days after the first yellow fever vaccination. These receptors were obtained from a man aged 18-30 years who received the YFV17D yellow fever vaccine. Each CDR3 is given with its conserved first and last residue. The D gene is left open where the match is weak. Size values are once, few and many counts, or a class for expanded clones, and some rows have none.

CDR3nt,CDR3aa,abundance,j_gene,v_gene,d_gene
TGTGCCAGCGGGGGCAAGGTGGGGCCCAACTATGGCTACACCTTC,CASGGKVGPNYGYTF,many,TRBJ1-2,TRBV2,-
TGTGCCAGCAGCTCCGTAGGACTGGGGGAATTGGGCTACACCTTC,CASSSVGLGELGYTF,few,TRBJ1-2,TRBV7-9,-
TGTGCCAGCAGCCAGACGCCCGGACAGGCTACAGATACGCAGTATTTT,CASSQTPGQATDTQYF,few,TRBJ2-3,TRBV7-8,TRBD1
TGCGCCAGCAGCCAACTCCCGACAGGGAACGATCAGCCCCAGCATTTT,CASSQLPTGNDQPQHF,-,TRBJ1-5,TRBV5-1,TRBD1
TGCGCCAGCAGTGACCCCGGGATGATGAACACTGAAGCTTTCTTT,CASSDPGMMNTEAFF,-,TRBJ1-1,TRBV10-2,-
TGTGCCAGCAGCTTAGGTCGGCAGGGGTCTTACAATGAGCAGTTCTTC,CASSLGRQGSYNEQFF,-,TRBJ2-1,TRBV11-2,-
TGTGCCATCAGTGAACGACAGGGCCCAAACACCATATATTTT,CAISERQGPNTIYF,-,TRBJ1-3,TRBV10-3,TRBD1
TGCGCCAGCAGCCAAGAGGGATTGAACAGGGCTAACTATGGCTACACCTTC,CASSQEGLNRANYGYTF,-,TRBJ1-2,TRBV4-1,-
TGTGCCACCAGTGACCCTAGGGACGCCACCGGGGAGCTGTTTTTT,CATSDPRDATGELFF,few,TRBJ2-2,TRBV24-1,-
TGTGCCAGCAGTTTATCACAGGGTACAGCAGATACGCAGTATTTT,CASSLSQGTADTQYF,few,TRBJ2-3,TRBV27,-
TGCGCCAGCAGCTTGGGACAGCCGAATGAAAAACTGTTTTTT,CASSLGQPNEKLFF,many,TRBJ1-4,TRBV5-1,-
TGTGCCAGCCGTTCAGATACGCAGTATTTT,CASRSDTQYF,few,TRBJ2-3,TRBV6-6,-
TGTGCCAGCAGCGAAACACTAGCGGGGTTCAATGAGCAGTTCTTC,CASSETLAGFNEQFF,few,TRBJ2-1,TRBV7-9,TRBD2
TGCGCCAGCAGCCCCAGAGGGGGGGTCGGGTCCTACAATGAGCAGTTCTTC,CASSPRGGVGSYNEQFF,-,TRBJ2-1,TRBV4-3,-
TGCAGCACACGAGGTCCTGGGGCTGAAGCTTTCTTT,CSTRGPGAEAFF,-,TRBJ1-1,TRBV29-1,-
TGTGCCAGCAGTTACTGGGCTAGCGGGTACCAAGAGACCCAGTACTTC,CASSYWASGYQETQYF,few,TRBJ2-5,TRBV6-5,TRBD2
TGTGCCAGCAGTTTAGAACAGACAGATACCAATGAAAAACTGTTTTTT,CASSLEQTDTNEKLFF,-,TRBJ1-4,TRBV12-3/TRBV12-4,-
TGTGCCAGCAGCTTCGGGACAGGGATTCAGCCCCAGCATTTT,CASSFGTGIQPQHF,few,TRBJ1-5,TRBV7-9,TRBD1
TGCGCCAGCAGTGCCCAGCGAGCGGGCACGGGGGCCAACGTCCTGACTTTC,CASSAQRAGTGANVLTF,-,TRBJ2-6,TRBV10-2,-
TGTGCCAGCAGCTTACGGGAGTCAGCTGAAGCTTTCTTT,CASSLRESAEAFF,-,TRBJ1-1,TRBV7-9,-
TGTGCCAGCAGTTTAAATCCAGGGGGGGGCGAGCAGTACTTC,CASSLNPGGGEQYF,-,TRBJ2-7,TRBV12-3/TRBV12-4,-
TGTGCCAGCAGTCCGGGGACGCGAGACAATGAGCAGTTCTTC,CASSPGTRDNEQFF,few,TRBJ2-1,TRBV27,-
TGTGCCAGCAGCCTGGGACAGAACGGTTCACCCCTCCACTTT,CASSLGQNGSPLHF,-,TRBJ1-6,TRBV6-1,TRBD1
TGTGCCAGCAGTGAATACCGGGGGAGCTCCTACAATGAGCAGTTCTTC,CASSEYRGSSYNEQFF,-,TRBJ2-1,TRBV6-1,-
TGTGCCAGCAGCTTATTCGGCAGCCCTAATTCACCCCTCCACTTT,CASSLFGSPNSPLHF,-,TRBJ1-6,TRBV7-3,-
TGCAGTGCTTGGGAAATGGCCTCCTACAATGAGCAGTTCTTC,CSAWEMASYNEQFF,-,TRBJ2-1,TRBV20-1,-
TGTGCCAGCAGTTACGCAGAGCCGGCTGGAAACACCATATATTTT,CASSYAEPAGNTIYF,-,TRBJ1-3,TRBV6-5,-
TGCGCCAGCAGCTTGGGTATTACGGCGACTGTCCTTAATTCACCCCTCCACTTT,CASSLGITATVLNSPLHF,-,TRBJ1-6,TRBV5-1,-
TGTGCCAGCAGCTTAGATTCGGGGAAGGAGTTCTTC,CASSLDSGKEFF,many,TRBJ2-1,TRBV7-8,-
TGCAGTGCTAGAGGGGGTGTTGGCGCCGTGATGAACACTGAAGCTTTCTTT,CSARGGVGAVMNTEAFF,few,TRBJ1-1,TRBV20-1,-
TGCAGCGTCGAACAGGGAGAGCGAGCTTTCTTT,CSVEQGERAFF,few,TRBJ1-1,TRBV29-1,-
TGTGCCAGCAGACCTAACTGGCAGCCCCAGCATTTT,CASRPNWQPQHF,-,TRBJ1-5,TRBV6-6,-
TGCGCCAGCAGCCAAGATCGCGACAGGGGGTTCTACAATGAGCAGTTCTTC,CASSQDRDRGFYNEQFF,few,TRBJ2-1,TRBV4-3,TRBD1
TGCGCCAGCAGCTCGGACAGAACTCAGAACACTGAAGCTTTCTTT,CASSSDRTQNTEAFF,-,TRBJ1-1,TRBV5-1,-
TGTACCAGCAGCCCTGAAAGGGTCCTTGGCTACACCTTC,CTSSPERVLGYTF,-,TRBJ1-2,TRBV7-9,-
TGTGCCAGCAGCCCCACGGGAATAAGCAATCAGCCCCAGCATTTT,CASSPTGISNQPQHF,few,TRBJ1-5,TRBV5-5,-
TGCAGTGCTAGACCCCTGTTCATGAACACTGAAGCTTTCTTT,CSARPLFMNTEAFF,-,TRBJ1-1,TRBV20-1,-
TGTGCCAGCAGCGAAACCATACAGGGGGGGAGCAATGAGCAGTTCTTC,CASSETIQGGSNEQFF,-,TRBJ2-1,TRBV3-1,-
TGCAGCGTTGAGGGAGGGGGGCCCGGGGAGCTGTTTTTT,CSVEGGGPGELFF,-,TRBJ2-2,TRBV29-1,-
TGTGCCAGCAGCCAGGATCCGGGACAGAGCTCTGGAAACACCATATATTTT,CASSQDPGQSSGNTIYF,many,TRBJ1-3,TRBV4-2,TRBD1
TGTGCCAGCAGTGTAGCCCAGGGGGGCCACGCAACTAATGAAAAACTGTTTTTT,CASSVAQGGHATNEKLFF,-,TRBJ1-4,TRBV11-1,TRBD1
TGTGCCAGCAGGCCTAGCGGGGGGTACAATGAGCAGTTCTTC,CASRPSGGYNEQFF,many,TRBJ2-1,TRBV7-9,TRBD2
TGTGCCAGCAGCTTAACGGGTTGGGGTCGGGATAATTCACCCCTCCACTTT,CASSLTGWGRDNSPLHF,-,TRBJ1-6,TRBV7-2,-
TGTGCCAGCTCACCTAGGGGGCTAGTCACTGAAGCTTTCTTT,CASSPRGLVTEAFF,-,TRBJ1-1,TRBV18,TRBD1
TGTGCCAGCCACAGGGAGAACACTGAAGCTTTCTTT,CASHRENTEAFF,-,TRBJ1-1,TRBV2,-
TGCGCCAGCAGCTCGGGACTAACCAACGGCTACAATGAGCAGTTCTTC,CASSSGLTNGYNEQFF,many,TRBJ2-1,TRBV5-1,TRBD2
TGCGCCAGCAGTGAACGACCGGACAGTAACTATGGCTACACCTTC,CASSERPDSNYGYTF,few,TRBJ1-2,TRBV5-1,-
TGTGCCAGCAGCCTGACGACAGTCGAAAAACTGTTTTTT,CASSLTTVEKLFF,few,TRBJ1-4,TRBV7-9,-
TGTGCCAGCAGTTTATACGGCAGGGTCCCCACGAGTCCGTTCTTC,CASSLYGRVPTSPFF,-,TRBJ2-1,TRBV28,-
TGCGCCAGCAGCTACCCCTTGGGGACGGGGGTCTACGAGCAGTACTTC,CASSYPLGTGVYEQYF,-,TRBJ2-7,TRBV5-1,-
TGCAGTGCCCTCGGGTCAGGCGGAGAGACCCAGTACTTC,CSALGSGGETQYF,-,TRBJ2-5,TRBV20-1,-
TGTGCCAGCAGTTCCCGAGGAGGGGGGAATGAGCAGTTCTTC,CASSSRGGGNEQFF,many,TRBJ2-1,TRBV12-3/TRBV12-4,-